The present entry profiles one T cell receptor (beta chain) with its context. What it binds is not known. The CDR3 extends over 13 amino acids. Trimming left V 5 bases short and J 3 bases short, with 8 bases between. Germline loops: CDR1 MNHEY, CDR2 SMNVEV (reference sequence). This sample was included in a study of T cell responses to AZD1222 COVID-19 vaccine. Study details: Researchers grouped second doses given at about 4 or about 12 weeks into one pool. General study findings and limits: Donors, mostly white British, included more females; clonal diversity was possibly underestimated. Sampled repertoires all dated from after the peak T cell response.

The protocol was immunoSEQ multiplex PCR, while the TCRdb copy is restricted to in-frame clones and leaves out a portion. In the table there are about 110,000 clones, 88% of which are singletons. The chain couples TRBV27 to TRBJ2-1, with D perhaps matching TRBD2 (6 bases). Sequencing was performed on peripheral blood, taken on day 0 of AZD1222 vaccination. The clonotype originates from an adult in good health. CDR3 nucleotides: TGTGCCAGCAGTGCGGGACTCTACAATGAGCAGTTCTTC. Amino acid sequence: CASSAGLYNEQFF.